This TCR beta chain was identified in a study of T-cell reconstitution after alpha-beta-depleted transplantation in children. Unique molecular identifiers featured in how the TCRbeta library was prepared. TCRdb reprocessed the PCR reads via MiXCR and lists one record per CDR3 protein. The repertoire holds about 370,000 distinct CDR3 sequences, with about 20% as singletons. This clonotype was picked up a small number of times. V dropped 1 base and J dropped 9 bases, with 11 bases sitting between them. The CDR3 has 13 residues. Germline V CDR1 and CDR2: SGHRS, YFSETQ. This chain joins TRBV5-1 and TRBJ2-1; D not certain. The sequence was collected from a human donor who donated a stem cell graft to a child with acute myeloid leukemia. This specimen consisted of PBMCs from the stem cell graft donor, obtained from the stem cell graft. The CDR3 region is CASSLPRKGEQFF. The CDR3 DNA sequence: TGCGCCAGCAGCTTGCCCAGGAAGGGTGAGCAGTTCTTC.